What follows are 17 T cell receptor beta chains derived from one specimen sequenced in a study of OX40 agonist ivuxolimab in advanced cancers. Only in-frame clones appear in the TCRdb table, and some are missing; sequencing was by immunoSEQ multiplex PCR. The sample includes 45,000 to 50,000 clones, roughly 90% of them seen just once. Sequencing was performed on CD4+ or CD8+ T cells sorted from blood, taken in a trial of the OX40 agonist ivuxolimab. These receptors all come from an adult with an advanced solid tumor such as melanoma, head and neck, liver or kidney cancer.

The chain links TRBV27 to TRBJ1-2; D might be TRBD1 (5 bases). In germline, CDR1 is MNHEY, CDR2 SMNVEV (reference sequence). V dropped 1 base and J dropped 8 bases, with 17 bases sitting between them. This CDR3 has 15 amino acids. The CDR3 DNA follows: TGTGCCAGCAGTTTATGGGGCGGTGATGGGATGGGCTACACCTTC. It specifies CASSLWGGDGMGYTF.

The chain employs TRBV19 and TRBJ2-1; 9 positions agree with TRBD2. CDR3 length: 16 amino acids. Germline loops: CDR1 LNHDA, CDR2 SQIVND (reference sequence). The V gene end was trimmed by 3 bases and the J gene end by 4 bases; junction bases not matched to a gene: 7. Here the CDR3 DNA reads TGTGCCAGTAGTATCTCGGCTAGCGGGGAGTACAATGAGCAGTTCTTC. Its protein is CASSISASGEYNEQFF.

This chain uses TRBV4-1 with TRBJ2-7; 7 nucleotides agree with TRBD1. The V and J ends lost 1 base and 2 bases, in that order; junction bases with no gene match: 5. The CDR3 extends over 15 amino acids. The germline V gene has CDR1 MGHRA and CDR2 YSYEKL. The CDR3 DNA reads TGCGCCAGCAGCCAAGGAGGGGACAGACCCTACGAGCAGTACTTC. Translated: CASSQGGDRPYEQYF.

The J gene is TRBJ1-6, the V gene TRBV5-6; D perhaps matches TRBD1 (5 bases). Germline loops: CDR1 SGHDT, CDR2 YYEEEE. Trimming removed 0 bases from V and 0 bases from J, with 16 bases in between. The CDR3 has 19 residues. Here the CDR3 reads CASSLDRDDRVSYNSPLHF. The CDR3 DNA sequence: TGTGCCAGCAGCTTGGATCGGGATGACAGAGTCTCCTATAATTCACCCCTCCACTTT.

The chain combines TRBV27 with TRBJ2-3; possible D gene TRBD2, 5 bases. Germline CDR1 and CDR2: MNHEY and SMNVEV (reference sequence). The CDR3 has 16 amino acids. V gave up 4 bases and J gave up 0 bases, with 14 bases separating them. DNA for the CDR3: TGTGCCAGCAGTTGGCGGGTGGGCAGAAGCACAGATACGCAGTATTTT. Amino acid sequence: CASSWRVGRSTDTQYF.

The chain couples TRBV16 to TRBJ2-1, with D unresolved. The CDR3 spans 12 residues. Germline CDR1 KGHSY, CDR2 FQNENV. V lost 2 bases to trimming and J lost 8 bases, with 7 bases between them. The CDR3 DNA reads TGTGCCAGCAGCCAAATTTTACATGAGCAGTTCTTC. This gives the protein CASSQILHEQFF.

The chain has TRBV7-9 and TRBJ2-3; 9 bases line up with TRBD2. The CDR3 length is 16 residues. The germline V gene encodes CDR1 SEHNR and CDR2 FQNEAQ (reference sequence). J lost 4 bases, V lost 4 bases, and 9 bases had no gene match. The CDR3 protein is CASSSELAGEADTQYF. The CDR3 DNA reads TGTGCCAGCAGCTCCGAACTAGCGGGCGAGGCAGATACGCAGTATTTT.

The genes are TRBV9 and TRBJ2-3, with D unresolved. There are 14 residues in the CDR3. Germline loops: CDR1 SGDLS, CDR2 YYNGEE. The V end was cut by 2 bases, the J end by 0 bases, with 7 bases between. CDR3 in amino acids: CASSVEASTDTQYF. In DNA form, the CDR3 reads TGTGCCAGCAGCGTCGAAGCGAGCACAGATACGCAGTATTTT. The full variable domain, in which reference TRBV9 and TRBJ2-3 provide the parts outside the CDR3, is DSGVTQTPKHLITATGQRVTLRCSPRSGDLSVYWYQQSLDQGLQFLIQYYNGEERAKGNILERFSAQQFPDLHSELNLSSLELGDSALYFCASSVEASTDTQYFGPGTRLTVL.

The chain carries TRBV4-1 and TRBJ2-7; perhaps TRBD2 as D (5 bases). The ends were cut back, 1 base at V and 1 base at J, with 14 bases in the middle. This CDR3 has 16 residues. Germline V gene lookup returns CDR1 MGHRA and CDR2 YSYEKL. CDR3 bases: TGCGCCAGCAGCCAAGTCCAAGGGCCGGGATCCTACGAGCAGTACTTC. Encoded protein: CASSQVQGPGSYEQYF.

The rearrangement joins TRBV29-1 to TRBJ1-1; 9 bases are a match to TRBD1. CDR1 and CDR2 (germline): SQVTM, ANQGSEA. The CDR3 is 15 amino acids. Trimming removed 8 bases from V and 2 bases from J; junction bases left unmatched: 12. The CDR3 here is CSLFTGTGFNTEAFF. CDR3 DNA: TGCAGCTTATTTACCGGGACAGGGTTCAACACTGAAGCTTTCTTT.

CDR3 nucleotide sequence: TGTGCCAGCAGCACCCGGACCGGAGAAGCTTTCTTT. This gives the protein CASSTRTGEAFF. This chain connects TRBV9 to TRBJ1-1; D gene ambiguous. V lost 4 bases to trimming and J lost 8 bases, with 12 bases between them. Germline V gene sequence: CDR1 SGDLS, CDR2 YYNGEE. This CDR3 is built from 12 residues.

CDR3 nucleotides: TGTGCCAGCAGTTTTGGGCTGGGTTGGGTGGATCAGCCCCAGCATTTT. As protein: CASSFGLGWVDQPQHF. This rearrangement joins TRBV27 to TRBJ1-5; D call uncertain. The CDR3 is 16 amino acids. Germline V gene lookup returns CDR1 MNHEY and CDR2 SMNVEV (reference sequence). The V and J ends lost 3 bases and 5 bases respectively, with 17 bases between them.

The CDR3 sequence is CASSTTPSSTLTGELFF. CDR3 sequence (DNA): TGTGCCAGTAGTACCACCCCGAGTAGCACCCTCACCGGGGAGCTGTTTTTT. The chain has TRBV19 and TRBJ2-2; D unresolved. Germline CDR1 is LNHDA and CDR2 is SQIVND (reference sequence). The CDR3 length is 17 residues. V lost 4 bases and J 4 bases, leaving 19 bases between the germline ends.

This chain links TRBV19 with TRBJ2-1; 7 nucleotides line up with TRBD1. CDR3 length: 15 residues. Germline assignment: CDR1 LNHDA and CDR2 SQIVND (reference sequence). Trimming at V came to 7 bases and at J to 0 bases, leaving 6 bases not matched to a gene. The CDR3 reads CASTPYRGSYNEQFF. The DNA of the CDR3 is TGTGCCAGTACACCATACAGGGGCTCCTACAATGAGCAGTTCTTC.

CDR3 coding DNA: TGTGCCAGCAGTTACTCTGGCAGGGGCACTGAAGCTTTCTTT. Translating it yields CASSYSGRGTEAFF. The V gene is TRBV6-5, the J gene TRBJ1-1; D might be TRBD1 (6 bases). V lost 0 bases and J 4 bases, leaving 9 bases between the germline ends. In germline, CDR1 is MNHEY, CDR2 SVGAGI. This CDR3 comprises 14 residues.

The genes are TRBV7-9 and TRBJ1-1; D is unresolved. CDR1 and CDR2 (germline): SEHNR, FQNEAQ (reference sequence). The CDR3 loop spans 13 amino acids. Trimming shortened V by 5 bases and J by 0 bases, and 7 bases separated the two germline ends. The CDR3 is CASSVAVNTEAFF. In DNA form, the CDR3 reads TGTGCCAGCAGCGTCGCCGTGAACACTGAAGCTTTCTTT.

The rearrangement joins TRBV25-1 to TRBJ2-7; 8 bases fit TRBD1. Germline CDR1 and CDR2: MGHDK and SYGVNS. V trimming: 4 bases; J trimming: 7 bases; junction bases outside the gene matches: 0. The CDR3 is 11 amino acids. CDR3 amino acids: CASSGTGEQYF. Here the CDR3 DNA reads TGTGCCAGCAGTGGGACAGGGGAGCAGTACTTC.